The present entry profiles one T cell receptor beta chain with its context. The antigen remains undetermined. The data stem from a study of cytomegalovirus exposure and HLA in healthy donors. This table comes from immunoSEQ multiplex PCR, and its TCRdb copy is limited to in-frame clones, with some not included. The sample yields 90,000 to 100,000 clones, less than 90% seen once. Regarding the study as a whole: The classifier, whose performance was assessed in both the original and validation cohorts, reportedly diagnosed cytomegalovirus status with high specificity and sensitivity.

Germline V gene sequence: CDR1 SGHRS, CDR2 YFSETQ. V lost 4 bases, J lost 5 bases, and 6 bases stayed unmatched. This CDR3 is 14 amino acids long. The origin of this receptor is a young man in good health and CMV-seropositive. V is TRBV5-1 and J is TRBJ2-7, with TRBD1 matching 10 bases. Source material: PBMCs. In DNA form, the CDR3 reads TGCGCCAGCAGCCGGAGCGGGACAGGGGACGAGCAGTACTTC. Translated, it gives CASSRSGTGDEQYF.